The present T cell receptor (beta chain) was sequenced within a study of cytomegalovirus exposure and HLA in healthy donors. Concerning this clone itself: The antigen remains undetermined.

Study conclusions and caveats: Accounts indicate the classifier identified cytomegalovirus status with strong specificity and sensitivity.

In the PCR, 60 Vbeta and 13 Jbeta primers were used. Produced via immunoSEQ multiplex PCR; TCRdb's table is partial and in-frame only. The sample contains 150,000 to 200,000 clones, roughly four fifths of which appear only once. CDR1 and CDR2 from the germline V gene are PRHDT and FYEKMQ (reference sequence). The V and J ends lost 5 bases and 4 bases, in that order; junction bases with no gene match: 6. The CDR3 runs 15 residues. This TCR was sampled from a woman younger than 45 in good health and CMV-seronegative. Source material: PBMCs. The J gene is TRBJ1-4, the V gene TRBV13, with 8 nucleotides matching TRBD1. DNA for the CDR3: TGTGCCAGCAGCACCCGACAGGGGTTTAATGAAAAACTGTTTTTT. Its translation is CASSTRQGFNEKLFF.